The clone carrying this T cell receptor beta chain was recorded a few times. What it binds is unknown. TCRdb's table, derived via immunoSEQ multiplex PCR, lists solely in-frame clones and lacks some. The sample holds about 51,000 clones, 77% seen once. The data were obtained in a study of radiotherapy plus CTLA-4 blockade in lung cancer. Study details: The study recorded objective responses in roughly 20% of patients and disease control in roughly 34%.

Whole-study findings and limits: In blood, early T cell clone dynamics reportedly predicted response best, together with interferon-beta.

Focal radiation and CTLA-4 blockade (ipilimumab) were tested in chemo-refractory metastatic non-small-cell lung cancer patients. V lost 6 bases, J lost 5 bases, and 7 bases stayed unmatched. There are 14 residues in the CDR3. The germline V gene has CDR1 SNHLY and CDR2 FYNNEI. The J gene is TRBJ1-2, the V gene TRBV2; 9 nucleotides line up with TRBD1. The receptor's source is a human donor with non-small cell lung cancer whose response to radiotherapy plus ipilimumab could not be evaluated. The material was peripheral blood, obtained from a patient treated with radiotherapy plus ipilimumab. As DNA, the CDR3 is TGTGCCAGCAGATCCCGTGGGACAGGGTATGGCTACACCTTC. This translates into CASRSRGTGYGYTF.